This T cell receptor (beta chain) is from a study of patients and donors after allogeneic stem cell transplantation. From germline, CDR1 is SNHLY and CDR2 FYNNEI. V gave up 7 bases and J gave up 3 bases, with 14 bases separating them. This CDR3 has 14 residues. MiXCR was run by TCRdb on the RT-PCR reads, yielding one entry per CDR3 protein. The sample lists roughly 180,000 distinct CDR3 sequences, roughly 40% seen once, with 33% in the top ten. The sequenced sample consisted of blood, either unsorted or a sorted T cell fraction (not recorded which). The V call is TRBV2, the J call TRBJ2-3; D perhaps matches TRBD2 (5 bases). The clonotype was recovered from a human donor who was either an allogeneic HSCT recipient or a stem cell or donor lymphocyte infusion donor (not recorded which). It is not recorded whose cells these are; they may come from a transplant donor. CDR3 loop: CASKIAPPTDTQYF. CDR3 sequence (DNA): TGTGCCAGCAAAATAGCGCCCCCAACAGATACGCAGTATTTT.